Given below is one T cell receptor beta chain in context. Antigen: not known. The data were taken from a study of monozygotic twins with cystic fibrosis. Study-level points and caveats: Median Simpson clonality of approximately 0.009 suggested naive T cells predominated.

Only in-frame clones appear in the TCRdb table, and some are missing; sequencing was by immunoSEQ multiplex PCR. The sample has roughly 30,000 clones, more than 85% seen once. The CDR3 is 11 amino acids. From germline, CDR1 is SEHNR and CDR2 FQNEAQ (reference sequence). With 8 bases removed from V and 1 base from J, the gap between germline ends came to 5 bases. The receptor was isolated from a girl aged 2 to 10 with cystic fibrosis. The gene calls are TRBV7-9 and TRBJ1-1; D call uncertain. Material for sequencing was blood. Here the CDR3 reads CASCENTEAFF. CDR3 in DNA: TGTGCCAGCTGCGAGAACACTGAAGCTTTCTTT.